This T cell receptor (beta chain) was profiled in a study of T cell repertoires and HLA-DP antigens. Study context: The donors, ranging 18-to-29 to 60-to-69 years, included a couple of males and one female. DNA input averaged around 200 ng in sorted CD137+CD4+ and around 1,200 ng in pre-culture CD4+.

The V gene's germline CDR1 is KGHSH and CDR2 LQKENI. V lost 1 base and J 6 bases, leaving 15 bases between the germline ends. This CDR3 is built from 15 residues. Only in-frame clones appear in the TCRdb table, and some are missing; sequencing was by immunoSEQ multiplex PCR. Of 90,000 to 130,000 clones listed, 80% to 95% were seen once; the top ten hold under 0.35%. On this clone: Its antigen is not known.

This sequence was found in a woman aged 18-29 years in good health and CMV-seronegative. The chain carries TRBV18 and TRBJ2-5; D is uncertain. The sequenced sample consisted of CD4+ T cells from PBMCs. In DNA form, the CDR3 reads TGTGCCAGCTCACCACTCGGAGACCCACTCCAGACCCAGTACTTC. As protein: CASSPLGDPLQTQYF.